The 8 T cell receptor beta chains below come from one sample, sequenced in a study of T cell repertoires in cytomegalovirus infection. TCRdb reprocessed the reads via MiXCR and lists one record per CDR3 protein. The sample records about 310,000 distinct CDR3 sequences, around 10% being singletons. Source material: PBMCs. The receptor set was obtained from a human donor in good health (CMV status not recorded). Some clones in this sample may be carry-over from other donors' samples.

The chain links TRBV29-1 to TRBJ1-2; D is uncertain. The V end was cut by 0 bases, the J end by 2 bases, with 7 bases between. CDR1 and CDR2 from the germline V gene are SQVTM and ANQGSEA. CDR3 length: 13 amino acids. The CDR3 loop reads CSVEEPGNYGYTF. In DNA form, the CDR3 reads TGCAGCGTTGAAGAACCCGGGAACTATGGCTACACCTTC.

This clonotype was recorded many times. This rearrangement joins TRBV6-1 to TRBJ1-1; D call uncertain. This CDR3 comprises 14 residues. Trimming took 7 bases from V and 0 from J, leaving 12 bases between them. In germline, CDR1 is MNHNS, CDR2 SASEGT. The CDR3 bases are TGTGCCAGCACCCTCACACAGATGAACACTGAAGCTTTCTTT. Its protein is CASTLTQMNTEAFF.

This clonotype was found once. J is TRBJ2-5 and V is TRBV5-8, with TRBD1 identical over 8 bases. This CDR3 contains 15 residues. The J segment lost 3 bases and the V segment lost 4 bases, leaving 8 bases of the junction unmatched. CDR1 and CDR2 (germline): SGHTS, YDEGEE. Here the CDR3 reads CASSPGPGGEETQYF. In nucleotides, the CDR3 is TGTGCCAGCAGCCCAGGACCAGGGGGCGAAGAGACCCAGTACTTC.

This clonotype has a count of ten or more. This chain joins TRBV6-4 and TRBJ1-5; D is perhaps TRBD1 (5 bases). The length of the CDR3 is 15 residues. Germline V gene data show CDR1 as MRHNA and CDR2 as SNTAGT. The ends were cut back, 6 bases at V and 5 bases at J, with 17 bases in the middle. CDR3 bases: TGTGCCAGCAGCAAGAGCCACCCAGGGTATCAGCCCCAGCATTTT. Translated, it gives CASSKSHPGYQPQHF.

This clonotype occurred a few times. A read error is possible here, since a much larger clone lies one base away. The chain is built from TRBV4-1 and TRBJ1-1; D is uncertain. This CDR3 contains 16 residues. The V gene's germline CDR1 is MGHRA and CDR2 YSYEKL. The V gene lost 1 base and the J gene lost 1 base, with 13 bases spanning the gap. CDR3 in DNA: TGCGCCAGCAGCCAAGCCCCAGGTGAAGCGAACACTGAAGCTTTCTTT. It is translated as CASSQAPGEANTEAFF.

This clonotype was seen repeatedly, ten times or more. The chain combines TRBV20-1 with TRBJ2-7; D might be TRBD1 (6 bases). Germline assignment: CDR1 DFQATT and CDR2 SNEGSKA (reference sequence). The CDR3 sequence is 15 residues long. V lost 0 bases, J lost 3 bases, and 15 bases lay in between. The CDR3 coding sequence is TGCAGTGCTAGAGATCAGGGGTATGGCGGCTACGAGCAGTACTTC. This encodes CSARDQGYGGYEQYF.

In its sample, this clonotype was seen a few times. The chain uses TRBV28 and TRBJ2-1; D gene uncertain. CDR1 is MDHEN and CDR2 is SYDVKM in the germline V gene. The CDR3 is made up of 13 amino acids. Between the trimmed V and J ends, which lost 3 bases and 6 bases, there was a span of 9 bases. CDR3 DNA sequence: TGTGCCAGCAGTTTGGCCAAGCCCAATGAGCAGTTCTTC. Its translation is CASSLAKPNEQFF.

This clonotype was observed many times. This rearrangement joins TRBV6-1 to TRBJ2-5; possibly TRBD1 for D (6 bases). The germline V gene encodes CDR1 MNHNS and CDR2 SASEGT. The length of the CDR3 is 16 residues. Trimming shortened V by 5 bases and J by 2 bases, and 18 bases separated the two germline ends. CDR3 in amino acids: CASSRDTTSGQETQYF. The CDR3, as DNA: TGTGCCAGCAGTCGGGACACTACATCGGGGCAAGAGACCCAGTACTTC.